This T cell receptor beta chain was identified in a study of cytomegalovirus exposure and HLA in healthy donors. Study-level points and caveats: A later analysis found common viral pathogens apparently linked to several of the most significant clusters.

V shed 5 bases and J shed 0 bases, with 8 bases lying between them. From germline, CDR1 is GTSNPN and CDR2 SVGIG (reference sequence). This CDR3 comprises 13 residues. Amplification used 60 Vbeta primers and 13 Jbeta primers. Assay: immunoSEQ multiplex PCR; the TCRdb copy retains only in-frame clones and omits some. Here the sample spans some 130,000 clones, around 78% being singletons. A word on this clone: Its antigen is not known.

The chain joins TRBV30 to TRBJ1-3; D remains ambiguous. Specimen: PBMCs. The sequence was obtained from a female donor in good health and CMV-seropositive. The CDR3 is CAWQVGSGNTIYF. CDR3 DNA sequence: TGTGCCTGGCAGGTCGGCTCTGGAAACACCATATATTTT.